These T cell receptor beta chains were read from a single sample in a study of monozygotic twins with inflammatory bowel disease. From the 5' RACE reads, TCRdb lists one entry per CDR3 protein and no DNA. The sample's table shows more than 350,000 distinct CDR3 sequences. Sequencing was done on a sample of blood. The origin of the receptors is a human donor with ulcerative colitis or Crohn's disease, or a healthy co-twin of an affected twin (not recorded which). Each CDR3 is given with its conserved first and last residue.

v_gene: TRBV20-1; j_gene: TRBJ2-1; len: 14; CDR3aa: CSASPSLGNNEQFF
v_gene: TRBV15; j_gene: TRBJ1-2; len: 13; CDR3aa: CATSSAGRGGYTF
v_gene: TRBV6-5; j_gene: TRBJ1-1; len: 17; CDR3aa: CASSYLPGDYKGTEAFF
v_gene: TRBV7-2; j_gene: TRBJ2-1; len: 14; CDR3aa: CASSLTGSYNEQFF
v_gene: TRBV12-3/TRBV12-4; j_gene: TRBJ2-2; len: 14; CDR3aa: CASSPTGFTGELFF
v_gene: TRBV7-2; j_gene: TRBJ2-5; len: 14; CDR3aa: CASSLSNLGETQCF
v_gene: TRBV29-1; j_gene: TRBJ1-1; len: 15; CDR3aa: CSVDGQWDKGTEAFF
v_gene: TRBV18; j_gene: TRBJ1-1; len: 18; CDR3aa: CASSPQLGQGGRGPEAFF
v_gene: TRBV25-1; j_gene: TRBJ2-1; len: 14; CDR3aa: CASSERESYNEQFF
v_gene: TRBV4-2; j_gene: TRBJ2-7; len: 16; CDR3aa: CASSQGQGASSYEQYF
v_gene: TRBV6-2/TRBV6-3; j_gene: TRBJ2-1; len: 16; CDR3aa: CASSYGDSHLNNEQFF
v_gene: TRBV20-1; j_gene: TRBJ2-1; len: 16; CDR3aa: CSARKGQQISYNEQFF
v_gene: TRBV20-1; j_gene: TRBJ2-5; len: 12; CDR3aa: CSAPLNGETQYF
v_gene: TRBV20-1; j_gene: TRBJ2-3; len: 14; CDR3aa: CSARGEGYTDTQYF
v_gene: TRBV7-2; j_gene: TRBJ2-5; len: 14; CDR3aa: CASRRTSVQETQYF
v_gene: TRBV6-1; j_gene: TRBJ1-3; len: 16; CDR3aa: CASSEAGLSSGNTIYF
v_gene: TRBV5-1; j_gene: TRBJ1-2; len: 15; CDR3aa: CASSLGAWDSYGYTF